This T cell receptor (beta chain) was retrieved from a study of blood T cell repertoires in COVID-19. Trimming shortened V by 4 bases and J by 6 bases, and 14 bases separated the two germline ends. The germline V gene encodes CDR1 GTSNPN and CDR2 SVGIG (reference sequence). This CDR3 has 13 residues. Sequenced by immunoSEQ multiplex PCR; TCRdb stores in-frame clones only, minus some. The repertoire consists of 300,000 to 350,000 clones, with 70% to 90% occurring once and the leading ten covering about 2%. The TCR sequence derives from a man aged 25 to 40 who had recovered from COVID-19. Sequencing was performed on PBMCs or T cells enriched from blood (not recorded which). The chain links TRBV30 to TRBJ2-3, with D perhaps TRBD1 (5 bases). The CDR3, as DNA: TGTGCCTGGAAGCCTGGGGCTGGGGATACGCAGTATTTT. It is translated as CAWKPGAGDTQYF.